This is a list of T cell receptor beta chains from one sample in a study of vaccination and CD4 T cells after COVID-19. TCRdb analysed the PCR reads with MiXCR anew, one entry per CDR3 protein. In the table there are 15,000 to 20,000 distinct CDR3 sequences, roughly 50% of which are singletons. Antigens for these TCRs are unknown. Sequenced sample: CD4+ T cells from blood, cultured in vitro. These receptors all stem from a human donor who had recovered from COVID-19. CDR3s include the opening cysteine and the closing phenylalanine or tryptophan. The D gene is left open where the match is weak. The listing skips clone size in some rows; elsewhere it reads once, few, many or a size class.

.	TRBV5-6	TRBJ2-5	TRBD2	CASSQPTSAQETQYF	TGTGCCAGCAGCCAACCGACTAGCGCACAGGAGACCCAGTACTTC
.	TRBV6-1	TRBJ2-7	.	CASTLNGLNYEQYF	TGTGCCAGCACCCTGAATGGCCTAAATTACGAGCAGTACTTC
once	TRBV5-1	TRBJ2-5	TRBD2	CASSRTSGQETQYF	TGCGCCAGCAGCAGAACTAGCGGACAAGAGACCCAGTACTTC
.	TRBV7-6	TRBJ1-5	.	CASSSHGRQGSSSNQPQHF	TGTGCCAGCAGCTCGCACGGTCGGCAGGGGTCCTCAAGCAATCAGCCCCAGCATTTT
.	TRBV20-1	TRBJ1-1	.	CSADPRTSLNTEAFF	TGCAGTGCCGATCCGCGGACATCTTTGAACACTGAAGCTTTCTTT
.	TRBV2	TRBJ2-7	.	CASSQRMSSYEQYF	TGTGCCAGCTCCCAAAGGATGAGCTCCTACGAGCAGTACTTC
.	TRBV10-3	TRBJ2-1	.	CAISDLQGRYEQFF	TGTGCCATCAGTGATCTCCAGGGGCGGTATGAGCAGTTCTTC
.	TRBV6-1	TRBJ1-4	TRBD1	CASSGSYRGEVKEKLFF	TGTGCCAGCAGTGGATCTTACAGGGGAGAGGTGAAGGAAAAACTGTTTTTT
few	TRBV20-1	TRBJ2-3	.	CSAMGSDTQYF	TGCAGTGCTATGGGATCGGATACGCAGTATTTT
.	TRBV5-1	TRBJ2-7	.	CASKITEGSEQYF	TGCGCCTCGAAAATTACTGAGGGGTCCGAGCAGTACTTC
.	TRBV7-2	TRBJ1-5	TRBD1	CASSSRGGGSNQPQHF	TGTGCCAGCAGCTCCAGGGGGGGTGGGAGCAATCAGCCCCAGCATTTT
.	TRBV7-2	TRBJ2-5	.	CASSLAETQYF	TGTGCCAGCAGCTTAGCCGAGACCCAGTACTTC
.	TRBV19	TRBJ2-5	TRBD2	CASRGGAETQYF	TGTGCCAGCCGGGGGGGAGCGGAGACCCAGTACTTC
few	TRBV5-1	TRBJ1-1	.	CASSLAGDTEAFF	TGCGCCAGCAGCTTGGCCGGTGACACTGAAGCTTTCTTT
few	TRBV6-1	TRBJ2-7	TRBD1	CASSIREGGGYEQYF	TGTGCCAGCAGTATCCGGGAAGGGGGCGGGTACGAGCAGTACTTC
.	TRBV6-2/TRBV6-3	TRBJ1-2	.	CASSYASTGYTF	TGTGCCAGCAGTTACGCTTCGACGGGCTACACCTTC
.	TRBV7-2	TRBJ1-1	.	CASSLVQGRLGTEAFF	TGTGCCAGCAGCTTAGTCCAGGGGAGACTCGGCACTGAAGCTTTCTTT
.	TRBV7-2	TRBJ2-3	.	CASSWTDSTDTQYF	TGTGCCAGCAGCTGGACGGATAGCACAGATACGCAGTATTTT
.	TRBV20-1	TRBJ1-2	.	CSARDYGSIGTF	TGCAGTGCTAGAGATTACGGGTCTATTGGCACCTTC
.	TRBV11-3	TRBJ2-7	.	CASSTRDGLTYEQYF	TGTGCCAGCAGTACCCGGGACGGACTAACCTACGAGCAGTACTTC
.	TRBV7-2	TRBJ2-1	TRBD1	CASSSGTGYLNEQFF	TGTGCCAGCAGCTCCGGGACAGGGTATCTGAATGAGCAGTTCTTC
few	TRBV15	TRBJ1-2	.	CATSRESRVGGYTF	TGTGCCACCAGCAGAGAATCAAGGGTTGGTGGCTACACCTTC
.	TRBV20-1	TRBJ1-2	.	CSAPNWGDGYTF	TGCAGTGCTCCTAATTGGGGAGATGGCTACACCTTC
.	TRBV20-1	TRBJ2-4	.	CSASIRGQDIQYF	TGCAGTGCCAGCATCAGGGGCCAGGACATTCAGTACTTC
.	TRBV7-9	TRBJ2-2	.	CASSVDGRTGELFF	TGTGCCAGCAGCGTAGACGGGAGAACCGGGGAGCTGTTTTTT
.	TRBV2	TRBJ1-2	.	CASSATDNYGYTF	TGTGCCAGCAGTGCGACGGATAACTATGGCTACACCTTC
.	TRBV29-1	TRBJ1-3	TRBD1	CSGELRGYSGNTIYF	TGCAGCGGCGAACTCAGGGGGTACTCTGGAAACACCATATATTTT
once	TRBV7-3	TRBJ1-2	.	CASSLTRTDQGYTF	TGTGCCAGCAGCTTAACCAGGACAGATCAAGGCTACACCTTC
.	TRBV7-9	TRBJ2-3	.	CASSWGAAGTDTQYF	TGTGCCAGCAGCTGGGGGGCAGCGGGCACAGATACGCAGTATTTT
.	TRBV3-1	TRBJ1-2	.	CASSTRTGNGYTF	TGTGCCAGCAGTACGAGGACGGGAAATGGCTACACCTTC
.	TRBV7-9	TRBJ1-2	TRBD1	CASSGRDSYYGYTF	TGTGCCAGCAGCGGCCGGGACAGCTATTATGGCTACACCTTC
.	TRBV7-9	TRBJ1-2	.	CASSLGVRGYTF	TGTGCCAGCAGCTTAGGGGTTCGTGGCTACACCTTC
few	TRBV11-3	TRBJ2-7	.	CASSLGAGTLQYF	TGTGCCAGCAGCCTAGGAGCCGGGACACTGCAGTACTTC
.	TRBV6-2/TRBV6-3	TRBJ1-5	.	CASSYARDSINNQPQHF	TGTGCCAGCAGTTACGCCCGGGACTCGATAAACAATCAGCCCCAGCATTTT
.	TRBV19	TRBJ2-7	.	CASSTPAGEQYF	TGTGCCAGTAGTACCCCCGCAGGCGAGCAGTACTTC
.	TRBV30	TRBJ2-7	.	CAWRTAYEQYF	TGTGCCTGGAGGACAGCCTACGAGCAGTACTTC
.	TRBV7-3	TRBJ2-3	TRBD2	CASSLVASPSGAGTDTQYF	TGTGCCAGCAGCTTAGTGGCATCTCCTAGCGGGGCGGGCACAGATACGCAGTATTTT
.	TRBV7-2	TRBJ2-1	.	CASSFLWAPPYNEQFF	TGTGCCAGCAGCTTCCTCTGGGCTCCCCCCTACAATGAGCAGTTCTTC
once	TRBV9	TRBJ1-6	.	CASRARDTSNSPLHF	TGTGCCAGCAGAGCTCGGGACACAAGTAATTCACCCCTCCACTTT
.	TRBV4-2	TRBJ1-1	.	CASSRRPGQNTEAFF	TGTGCCAGCAGCCGAAGGCCGGGGCAGAACACTGAAGCTTTCTTT
.	TRBV6-5	TRBJ1-5	.	CASSYSLLPQHF	TGTGCCAGCAGTTATTCGCTCCTGCCCCAGCATTTT
.	TRBV5-4	TRBJ2-1	TRBD2	CASSFRLAGDVDEQFF	TGTGCCAGCAGCTTTCGACTAGCGGGAGATGTGGATGAGCAGTTCTTC
once	TRBV6-1	TRBJ1-2	.	CASRHEGQMGGNYGYTF	TGTGCCAGCAGACACGAAGGACAGATGGGTGGGAACTATGGCTACACCTTC
once	TRBV6-5	TRBJ1-1	.	CASSYENPGQKAFF	TGTGCCAGCAGTTACGAAAACCCCGGGCAGAAAGCTTTCTTT
.	TRBV20-1	TRBJ2-3	TRBD2	CSAPRAGLRSTDTQYF	TGCAGTGCCCCCAGGGCGGGACTACGGAGCACAGATACGCAGTATTTT